This T cell receptor (beta chain) came from a study of cytomegalovirus exposure and HLA in healthy donors. Study background: It was reported in a later analysis that the same platform had been used for the 120 or so validation repertoires as for the 550 to 700 first-cohort repertoires.

Sequenced by immunoSEQ multiplex PCR; TCRdb stores in-frame clones only, minus some. The profile shows 200,000 to 300,000 clones, about 90% of them singletons. Germline CDR1 MNHEY, CDR2 SVGAGI. This CDR3 has 14 amino acids. V lost 7 bases, J lost 1 base, and 13 bases lay in between. The chain employs TRBV6-5 and TRBJ1-1, with D tentatively TRBD1 (6 bases). The source is a woman aged 25 to 39 in good health and CMV-seropositive. Sequencing was performed on PBMCs. CDR3 DNA sequence: TGTGCCAGCAAAGGGGGTCCTGGGAACACTGAAGCTTTCTTT. It codes for CASKGGPGNTEAFF.